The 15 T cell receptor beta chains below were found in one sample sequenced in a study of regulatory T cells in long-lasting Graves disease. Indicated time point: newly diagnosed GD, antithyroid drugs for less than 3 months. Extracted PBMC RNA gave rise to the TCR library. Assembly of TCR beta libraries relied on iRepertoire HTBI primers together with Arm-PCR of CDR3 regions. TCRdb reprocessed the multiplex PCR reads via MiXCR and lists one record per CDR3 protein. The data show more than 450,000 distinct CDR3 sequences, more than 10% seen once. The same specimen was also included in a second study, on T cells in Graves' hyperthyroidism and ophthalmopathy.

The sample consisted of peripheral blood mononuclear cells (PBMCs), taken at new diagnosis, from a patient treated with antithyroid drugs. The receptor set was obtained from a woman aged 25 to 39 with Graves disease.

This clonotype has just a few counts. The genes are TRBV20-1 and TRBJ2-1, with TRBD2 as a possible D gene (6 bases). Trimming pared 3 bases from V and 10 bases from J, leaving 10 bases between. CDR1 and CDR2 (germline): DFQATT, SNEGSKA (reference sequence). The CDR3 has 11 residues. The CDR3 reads CSARGLAEQFF. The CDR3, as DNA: TGCAGTGCTAGGGGTCTAGCGGAGCAGTTCTTC.

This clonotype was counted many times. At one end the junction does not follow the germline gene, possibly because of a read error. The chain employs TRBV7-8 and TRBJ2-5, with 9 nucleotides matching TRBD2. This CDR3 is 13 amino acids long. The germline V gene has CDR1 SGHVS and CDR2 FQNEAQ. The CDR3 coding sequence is TGTGCCAGCAGATTAGCGGGAGTGGGGACCCAGTACTTC. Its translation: CASRLAGVGTQYF.

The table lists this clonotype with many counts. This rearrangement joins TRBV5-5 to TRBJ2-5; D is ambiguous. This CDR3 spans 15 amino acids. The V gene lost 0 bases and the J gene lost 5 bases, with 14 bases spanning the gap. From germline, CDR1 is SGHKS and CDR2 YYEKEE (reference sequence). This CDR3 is CASSLVARNWETQYF. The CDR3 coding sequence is TGTGCCAGCAGCTTGGTAGCACGGAATTGGGAGACCCAGTACTTC.

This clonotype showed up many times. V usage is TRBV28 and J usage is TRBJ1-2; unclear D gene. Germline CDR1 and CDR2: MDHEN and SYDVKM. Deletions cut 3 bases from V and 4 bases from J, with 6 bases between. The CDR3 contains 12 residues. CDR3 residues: CASSFPFYGYTF. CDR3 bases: TGTGCCAGCAGTTTCCCCTTCTATGGCTACACCTTC.

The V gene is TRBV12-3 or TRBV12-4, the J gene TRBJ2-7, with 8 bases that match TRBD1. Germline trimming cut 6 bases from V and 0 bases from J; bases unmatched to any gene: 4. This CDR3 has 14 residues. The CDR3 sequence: CASRTGVNSYEQYF. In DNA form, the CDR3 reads TGTGCCAGCAGGACAGGGGTCAACTCCTACGAGCAGTACTTC.

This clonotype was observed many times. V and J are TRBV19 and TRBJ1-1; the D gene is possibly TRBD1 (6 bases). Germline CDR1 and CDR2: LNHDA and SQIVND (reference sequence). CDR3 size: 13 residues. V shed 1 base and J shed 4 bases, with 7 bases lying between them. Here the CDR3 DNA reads TGTGCCAGTAGTATAGGCAGGGGCACTGAAGCTTTCTTT. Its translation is CASSIGRGTEAFF.

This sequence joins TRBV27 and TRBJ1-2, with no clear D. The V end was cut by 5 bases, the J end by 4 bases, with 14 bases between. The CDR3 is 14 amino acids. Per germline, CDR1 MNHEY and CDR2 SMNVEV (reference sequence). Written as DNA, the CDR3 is TGTGCCAGCAGTGACCCCACGGGTTCCTATGGCTACACCTTC. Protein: CASSDPTGSYGYTF.

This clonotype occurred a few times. For the CDR3, the DNA is TGTGCCAGCAGCTTGATAGGGCCCTATAATTCACCCCTCCACTTT. Protein product: CASSLIGPYNSPLHF. This chain uses TRBV5-8 with TRBJ1-6; D not certain. With 1 base removed from V and 2 bases from J, the gap between germline ends came to 7 bases. The CDR3 loop spans 15 amino acids. Germline V lookup: CDR1 SGHTS, CDR2 YDEGEE.

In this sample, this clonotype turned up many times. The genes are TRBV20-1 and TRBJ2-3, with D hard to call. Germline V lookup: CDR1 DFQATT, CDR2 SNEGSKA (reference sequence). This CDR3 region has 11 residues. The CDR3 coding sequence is TGCAGCCCGTCCCCCCCAGATACGCAGTATTTT. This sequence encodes CSPSPPDTQYF.

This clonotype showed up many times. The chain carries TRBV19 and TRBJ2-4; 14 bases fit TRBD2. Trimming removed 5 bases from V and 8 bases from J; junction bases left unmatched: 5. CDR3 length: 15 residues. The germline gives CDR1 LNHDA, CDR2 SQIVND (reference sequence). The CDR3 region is CASSLGTSGSHIQYF. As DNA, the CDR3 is TGTGCCAGTAGTCTAGGGACTAGCGGGAGTCACATTCAGTACTTC.

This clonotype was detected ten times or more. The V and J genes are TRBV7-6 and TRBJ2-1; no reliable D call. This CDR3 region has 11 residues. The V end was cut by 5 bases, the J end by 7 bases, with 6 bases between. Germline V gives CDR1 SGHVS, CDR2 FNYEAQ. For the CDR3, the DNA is TGTGCCAGCAGCCCTGTAAATGAGCAGTTCTTC. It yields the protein CASSPVNEQFF. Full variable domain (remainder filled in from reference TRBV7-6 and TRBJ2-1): GAGVSQSPRYKVTKRGQDVALRCDPISGHVSLYWYRQALGQGPEFLTYFNYEAQQDKSGLPNDRFSAERPEGSISTLTIQRTEQRDSAMYRCASSPVNEQFFGPGTRLTVL.

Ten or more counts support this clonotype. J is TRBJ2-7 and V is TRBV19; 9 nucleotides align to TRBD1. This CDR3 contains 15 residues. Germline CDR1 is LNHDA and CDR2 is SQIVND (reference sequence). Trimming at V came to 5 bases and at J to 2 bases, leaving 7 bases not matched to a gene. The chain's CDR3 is CASSGGTGNTYEQYF. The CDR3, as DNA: TGTGCCAGTAGTGGCGGGACAGGGAATACCTACGAGCAGTACTTC.

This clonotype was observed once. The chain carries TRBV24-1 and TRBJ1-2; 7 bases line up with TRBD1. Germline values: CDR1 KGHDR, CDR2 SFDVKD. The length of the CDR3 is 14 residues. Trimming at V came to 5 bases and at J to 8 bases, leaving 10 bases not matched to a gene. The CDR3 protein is CATSAGTVARGYTF. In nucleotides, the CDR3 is TGTGCCACCAGTGCTGGGACAGTAGCTAGAGGCTACACCTTC.

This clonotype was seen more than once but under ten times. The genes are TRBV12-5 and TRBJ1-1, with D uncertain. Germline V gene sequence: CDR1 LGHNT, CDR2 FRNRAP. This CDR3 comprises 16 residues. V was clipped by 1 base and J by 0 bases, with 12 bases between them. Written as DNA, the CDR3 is TGTGCTAGTGGTTTGGGGCATGGTGGCATGAACACTGAAGCTTTCTTT. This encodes CASGLGHGGMNTEAFF. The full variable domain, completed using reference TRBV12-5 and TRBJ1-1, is DARVTQTPRHKVTEMGQEVTMRCQPILGHNTVFWYRQTMMQGLELLAYFRNRAPLDDSGMPKDRFSAEMPDATLATLKIQPSEPRDSAVYFCASGLGHGGMNTEAFFGQGTRLTVV.

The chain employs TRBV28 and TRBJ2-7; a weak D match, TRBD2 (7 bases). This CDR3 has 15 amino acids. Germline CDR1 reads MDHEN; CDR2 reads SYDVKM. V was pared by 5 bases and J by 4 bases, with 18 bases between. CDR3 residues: CASSPGGGSPYEQYF. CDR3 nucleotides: TGTGCCAGCAGTCCGGGGGGCGGGTCCCCTTACGAGCAGTACTTC.